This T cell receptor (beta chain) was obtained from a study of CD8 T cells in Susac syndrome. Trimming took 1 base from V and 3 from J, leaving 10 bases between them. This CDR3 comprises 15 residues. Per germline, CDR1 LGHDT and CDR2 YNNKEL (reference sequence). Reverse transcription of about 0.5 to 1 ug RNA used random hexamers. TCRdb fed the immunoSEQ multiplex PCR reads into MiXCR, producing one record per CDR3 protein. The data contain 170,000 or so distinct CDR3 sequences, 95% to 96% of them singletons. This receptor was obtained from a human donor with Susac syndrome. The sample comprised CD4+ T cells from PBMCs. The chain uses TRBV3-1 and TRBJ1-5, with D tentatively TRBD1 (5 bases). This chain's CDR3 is CASSQGRGVNQPQHF. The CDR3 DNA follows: TGTGCCAGCAGCCAAGGGCGAGGGGTCAATCAGCCCCAGCATTTT.